Sequencing of this T cell receptor (beta chain) was carried out in a study of shared clonotypes between healthy human individuals. The CDR3 runs to 15 residues. Germline V gene sequence: CDR1 SGHTA, CDR2 FQGNSA. J gave up 10 bases and V 7 bases, and 12 bases lay outside the gene matches. Data came from immunoSEQ multiplex PCR; TCRdb stores just in-frame clones and leaves some out. The repertoire holds 2 million to 2.5 million clones, with approximately 94% as singletons. This sequence joins TRBV7-2 and TRBJ1-6; 8 bases map to TRBD1. The sequence came from a man aged 18 to 30 in good health. Sequenced sample: naive CD4+ T cells sorted from blood. Subset here: CD45RA+ positively selected. CDR3 sequence: CASIKAGGRYSPLHF. The CDR3 coding sequence is TGTGCCAGCATCAAAGCAGGGGGCCGGTACTCACCCCTCCACTTT.